The entry below describes one T cell receptor (beta chain). Antigen specificity is unknown. The sample belongs to a study of cytomegalovirus exposure and HLA in healthy donors. Whole-study results and caveats: Presence/absence results assume similar sequencing depth per donor, which may not hold. Using a false discovery rate of 0.05, a later analysis showed that 15,000 to 20,000 TCR beta sequences were associated with HLA alleles. It was approximately 150 TCR beta chains that were listed as cytomegalovirus-associated.

This CDR3 region has 15 residues. Germline CDR1 and CDR2: SEHNR and FQNEAQ (reference sequence). The germline V and J ends were trimmed by 5 bases and 5 bases, with 18 bases remaining between them. PCR was performed using 60 Vbeta and 13 Jbeta primers. Clones were read by immunoSEQ multiplex PCR, and TCRdb kept only the in-frame ones, dropping some. The repertoire holds about 190,000 clones, with about four fifths as singletons. The origin of this receptor is a young man in good health and CMV-seropositive. This chain joins TRBV7-9 and TRBJ2-5; TRBD2 might be the D (5 bases). Sequences were obtained from PBMCs. The CDR3 region is CASSPRALRRETQYF. The DNA for the CDR3 is TGTGCCAGCAGCCCGCGGGCCCTCCGGCGGGAGACCCAGTACTTC.